This T cell receptor beta chain was obtained from a study of OX40 agonist ivuxolimab in advanced cancers. Method: immunoSEQ multiplex PCR; TCRdb's copy keeps in-frame clones and lacks some. The sample contains approximately 79,000 clones, roughly 90% of which appear only once. This clone was counted a single time. As yet, its antigen is unknown. Trimming shortened V by 1 base and J by 9 bases, and 16 bases separated the two germline ends. Germline V CDR1 and CDR2: SGHTA, FQGNSA. CDR3 length: 15 amino acids. Notes on the study in general: Expanded clones tended on average to be more numerous among CD8+ T cells than CD4+.

This chain links TRBV7-2 with TRBJ1-5; D might be TRBD1 (5 bases). This TCR was recovered from an adult with an advanced solid tumor such as melanoma, head and neck, liver or kidney cancer. Sequences were derived from CD4+ or CD8+ T cells sorted from blood, sampled in a trial of the OX40 agonist ivuxolimab. CDR3 DNA sequence: TGTGCCAGCAGCTTAGTATCCGACAGTCAGAGGCCCCAGCATTTT. Translation: CASSLVSDSQRPQHF.